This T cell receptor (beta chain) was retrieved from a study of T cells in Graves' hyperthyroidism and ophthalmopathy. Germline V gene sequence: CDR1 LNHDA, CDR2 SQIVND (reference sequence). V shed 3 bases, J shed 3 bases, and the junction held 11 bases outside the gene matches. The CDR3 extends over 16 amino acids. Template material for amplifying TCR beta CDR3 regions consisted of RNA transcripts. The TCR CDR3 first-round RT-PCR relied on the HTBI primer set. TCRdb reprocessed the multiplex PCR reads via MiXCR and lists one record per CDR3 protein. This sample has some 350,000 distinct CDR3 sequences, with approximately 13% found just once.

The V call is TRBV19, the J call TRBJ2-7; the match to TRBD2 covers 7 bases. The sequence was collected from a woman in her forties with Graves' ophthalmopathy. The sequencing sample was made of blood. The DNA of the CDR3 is TGTGCCAGTAGTATTTCCGGACTAGTTACGAGCTACGAGCAGTACTTC. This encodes CASSISGLVTSYEQYF.